These 20 T cell receptor beta chains came from one sample sequenced in a study of T cell responses to AZD1222 COVID-19 vaccine. Here immunoSEQ multiplex PCR was the method, and the copy in TCRdb shows in-frame clones only, minus some. The table lists about 130,000 clones, around nine tenths of them singletons, with 6.9% in the top ten. Sequenced material: peripheral blood, taken on day 0 of AZD1222 vaccination. The receptor set was obtained from an adult in good health.

The genes are TRBV2 and TRBJ2-3; D is possibly TRBD1 (6 bases). V dropped 7 bases and J dropped 0 bases, with 11 bases sitting between them. The V gene's germline CDR1 is SNHLY and CDR2 FYNNEI. This CDR3 spans 14 amino acids. Here the CDR3 reads CASKGQTSTDTQYF. CDR3 in DNA: TGTGCCAGCAAAGGACAGACAAGCACAGATACGCAGTATTTT.

The chain recombines TRBV5-6 with TRBJ2-7; TRBD1 is a possible D gene (5 bases). Germline V gives CDR1 SGHDT, CDR2 YYEEEE. Trimming left V 0 bases short and J 0 bases short, with 7 bases between. The CDR3 consists of 14 residues. In nucleotides, the CDR3 is TGTGCCAGCAGCTTGGTCGACAGCTCCTACGAGCAGTACTTC. Translated: CASSLVDSSYEQYF.

The V call is TRBV19, the J call TRBJ1-5; D call uncertain. Germline CDR1 LNHDA, CDR2 SQIVND (reference sequence). This CDR3 spans 15 amino acids. The ends were cut back, 5 bases at V and 0 bases at J, with 11 bases in the middle. In DNA form, the CDR3 reads TGTGCCAGTAGTTATATGGATTATAGCAATCAGCCCCAGCATTTT. It specifies CASSYMDYSNQPQHF. Supplemented by reference TRBV19 and TRBJ1-5, the full variable domain reads DGGITQSPKYLFRKEGQNVTLSCEQNLNHDAMYWYRQDPGQGLRLIYYSQIVNDFQKGDIAEGYSVSREKKESFPLTVTSAQKNPTAFYLCASSYMDYSNQPQHFGDGTRLSIL.

This rearrangement joins TRBV30 to TRBJ1-6; D gene ambiguous. CDR3 length: 15 residues. Trimming shortened V by 8 bases and J by 0 bases, and 14 bases separated the two germline ends. Germline loops: CDR1 GTSNPN, CDR2 SVGIG (reference sequence). CDR3 bases: TGTGCCGGAACGCAGGAGAGCTCCTATAATTCACCCCTCCACTTT. Amino acids: CAGTQESSYNSPLHF.

This rearrangement joins TRBV28 to TRBJ1-2; 9 positions match TRBD1. Germline V CDR1 and CDR2: MDHEN, SYDVKM. V was clipped by 5 bases and J by 4 bases; unmatched bases: 8. This CDR3 is 15 amino acids long. Here the CDR3 reads CASSVRTGDAYGYTF. The CDR3 nucleotides are TGTGCCAGCAGTGTCCGGACAGGGGATGCCTATGGCTACACCTTC.

The V call is TRBV7-8, the J call TRBJ2-5, with TRBD1 matching over 9 bases. The CDR3 consists of 15 residues. The J segment lost 5 bases and the V segment lost 5 bases, leaving 9 bases of the junction unmatched. Looked up from germline, CDR1 is SGHVS and CDR2 is FQNEAQ. Written as DNA, the CDR3 is TGTGCCAGCAGCGCTTGGACAGGGGTGGGGGAGACCCAGTACTTC. This translates into CASSAWTGVGETQYF.

The chain's CDR3 is CASSRTTGEAFF. The CDR3 region has the DNA TGTGCCAGCTCTCGAACGACGGGCGAGGCTTTCTTT. This sequence joins TRBV18 and TRBJ1-1; D is unresolved. The V and J ends lost 6 bases and 11 bases respectively, with 16 bases between them. Germline V gene lookup returns CDR1 KGHSH and CDR2 LQKENI. The CDR3 consists of 12 residues.

Only one count was recorded for this clone. An end of the junction differs from the germline gene, which may be a read error. The chain links TRBV6-5 to TRBJ2-1; D might be TRBD1 or TRBD2, each matching 6 bases. The V gene's germline CDR1 is MNHEY and CDR2 SVGAGI. This CDR3 has 14 residues. As DNA, the CDR3 is TGTGCCACCAGTCCGGGGGCCCGGTACAATGAGCAGTTCTTC. Translated, it gives CATSPGARYNEQFF.

V usage is TRBV10-1 and J usage is TRBJ2-1, with 7 nucleotides matching TRBD2. Germline V gives CDR1 WNHNN, CDR2 SYGVQD (reference sequence). V lost 4 bases, J lost 4 bases, and 4 bases stayed unmatched. The CDR3 consists of 14 residues. CDR3 sequence (DNA): TGCGCCAGCAGTGTGGGGGGGGGATACAATGAGCAGTTCTTC. As protein: CASSVGGGYNEQFF.

This rearrangement joins TRBV12-3 or TRBV12-4 to TRBJ1-2, with D possibly TRBD1 on 6 matching bases. The CDR3 sequence is 12 residues long. The ends were cut back, 6 bases at V and 4 bases at J, with 9 bases in the middle. The CDR3 is CASRRDTYGYTF. CDR3 DNA sequence: TGTGCCAGCAGGCGGGACACCTATGGCTACACCTTC.

The V gene is TRBV28, the J gene TRBJ2-7; 8 nucleotides match TRBD1. Germline trimming cut 6 bases from V and 7 bases from J; bases unmatched to any gene: 11. Germline-derived CDR1 and CDR2 are MDHEN and SYDVKM. This CDR3 is 14 amino acids long. The CDR3 region is CASSPRQGLGEQYF. CDR3 DNA: TGTGCCAGCAGCCCCAGACAGGGGTTGGGGGAGCAGTACTTC.

This clone has a single count. The gene calls are TRBV18 and TRBJ1-1; perhaps TRBD1 as D (5 bases). This CDR3 contains 13 residues. Germline CDR1 reads KGHSH; CDR2 reads LQKENI. V was pared by 5 bases and J by 11 bases, with 18 bases between. In nucleotides, the CDR3 is TGTGCCAGCTCATTGACCACGGCAGGGATCGCTTTCTTT. Its translation: CASSLTTAGIAFF.

This clone was observed a few times. This chain connects TRBV27 to TRBJ2-2, with D possibly TRBD2 on 5 matching bases. Between the trimmed V and J ends, which lost 6 bases and 5 bases, there was a span of 13 bases. CDR1 is MNHEY, CDR2 SMNVEV, per germline (reference sequence). CDR3 length: 14 amino acids. CDR3 DNA sequence: TGTGCCAGCAGGGGAGAGCGTCGGACCGGGGAGCTGTTTTTT. Amino acids: CASRGERRTGELFF.

This clone came up once. J is TRBJ1-6 and V is TRBV28; no definite D call. The CDR3 contains 13 residues. Trimming cost V 5 bases and J 6 bases, with 8 bases left between them. Germline CDR1 is MDHEN and CDR2 is SYDVKM. This chain's CDR3 is CASSAGGNSPLHF. The CDR3 region has the DNA TGTGCCAGCAGTGCCGGAGGTAATTCACCCCTCCACTTT.

The V and J genes are TRBV6-2 or TRBV6-3 and TRBJ1-2; TRBD1 aligns across 7 bases. V lost 5 bases and J lost 5; bases outside the gene matches: 5. The CDR3 consists of 13 residues. Germline assignment: CDR1 MNHEY and CDR2 SVGEGT. In DNA, the CDR3 is TGTGCCAGCAGTCACAGGGGAGAGTATGGCTACACCTTC. This translates into CASSHRGEYGYTF.

This sequence joins TRBV24-1 and TRBJ2-1; D might be TRBD1 or TRBD2, each matching 5 bases. The CDR3 contains 12 residues. CDR1 is KGHDR, CDR2 SFDVKD, per germline. V was cut by 9 bases and J by 7 bases, with 12 bases left in between. CDR3 nucleotides: TGTGCCACCCGGGACGGCCCTAATGAGCAGTTCTTC. Translation gives CATRDGPNEQFF.

V and J are TRBV7-9 and TRBJ1-5, with D unclear. The CDR3 has 15 amino acids. In germline, CDR1 is SEHNR, CDR2 FQNEAQ (reference sequence). Trimming took off 0 bases at V and 10 bases at J, with 16 bases between the two ends. The CDR3 protein is CASSLASPALSPQHF. CDR3 nucleotide sequence: TGTGCCAGCAGCTTAGCCAGCCCAGCCCTCAGCCCCCAGCATTTT.

The chain carries TRBV24-1 and TRBJ1-1, with unresolved D. Looked up from germline, CDR1 is KGHDR and CDR2 is SFDVKD. This CDR3 region has 12 residues. The V end lost 4 bases, the J end lost 3 bases, and 5 bases lay between the germline ends. The CDR3 nucleotides read TGTGCCACCAGTGACGGACACACTGAAGCTTTCTTT. It translates to CATSDGHTEAFF.

This chain uses TRBV9 with TRBJ2-7; the match to TRBD1 covers 9 bases. CDR1 is SGDLS and CDR2 is YYNGEE in the germline V gene. The CDR3 spans 13 residues. V dropped 7 bases and J dropped 0; count of bases not matched to a gene: 2. Here the CDR3 reads CASGGQGSYEQYF. In nucleotides, the CDR3 is TGTGCCAGCGGGGGACAGGGCTCCTACGAGCAGTACTTC.

V and J are TRBV7-9 and TRBJ1-3, with no clear D. Trimming left V 4 bases short and J 3 bases short, with 10 bases between. Germline loops: CDR1 SEHNR, CDR2 FQNEAQ (reference sequence). The CDR3 has 14 amino acids. The CDR3 protein is CASSSPGVGNTIYF. The CDR3 DNA reads TGTGCCAGCAGCTCCCCAGGAGTTGGAAACACCATATATTTT.